This T cell receptor (beta chain) was observed in a study of blood T cell repertoires in COVID-19. As handled by the study authors: For nucleated cells, counts were estimated from reference gene primer amplification. Some clones are missing from TCRdb's copy, which holds only in-frame ones; the method was immunoSEQ multiplex PCR. The DNA was the basis for D and trimming; V, J and clone size are from that table. The sample yields a few hundred thousand clones, around 90% seen once. Trimming cost V 8 bases and J 7 bases, with 18 bases left between them. The CDR3 runs 13 residues. CDR1 is MNHEY and CDR2 is SVGAGI in the germline V gene.

This TCR derives from a woman aged 25 to 39 who had recovered from COVID-19. Sequenced sample: PBMCs or T cells enriched from blood (not recorded which). The chain recombines TRBV6-5 with TRBJ2-7; D is uncertain. CDR3: CASGPPPKAEQYF. In DNA, the CDR3 is TGTGCCAGCGGGCCCCCCCCGAAGGCAGAGCAGTACTTC.